Following are 8 T cell receptor beta chains from one sample sequenced in a study of regulatory T cells in long-lasting Graves disease. To make TCR beta libraries, researchers used iRepertoire HTBI primers and Arm-PCR of CDR3 regions. TCRdb passed the multiplex PCR reads through MiXCR, listing each CDR3 protein once. This table holds roughly 380,000 distinct CDR3 sequences, around a sixth found once. The time point denotes: newly diagnosed GD, antithyroid drugs for less than 3 months. The TCR library was prepared using RNA isolated from PBMCs. Sequenced material: peripheral blood mononuclear cells (PBMCs), taken at new diagnosis, from a patient treated with antithyroid drugs. The receptors originated from a female donor with Graves disease.

The chain couples TRBV18 to TRBJ1-2; D remains ambiguous. From germline, CDR1 is KGHSH and CDR2 LQKENI. The CDR3 is 12 amino acids. The V gene lost 6 bases and the J gene lost 4 bases, with 9 bases spanning the gap. CDR3 in amino acids: CASSDAVYGYTF. CDR3 sequence (DNA): TGTGCCAGCTCCGATGCTGTCTATGGCTACACCTTC.

In this sample, this clonotype turned up many times. The gene calls are TRBV28 and TRBJ2-5; the D gene is possibly TRBD2 (6 bases). The V end was cut by 6 bases, the J end by 1 base, with 18 bases between. CDR3 length: 16 residues. Germline CDR1 is MDHEN and CDR2 is SYDVKM. CDR3 bases: TGTGCCAGCAGCCTCTTAGGCGGGGCCCTCCAAGAGACCCAGTACTTC. Protein product: CASSLLGGALQETQYF.

In this sample, this clonotype turned up many times. V is TRBV27 and J is TRBJ1-5; D is uncertain. The CDR3 length is 12 residues. Germline values: CDR1 MNHEY, CDR2 SMNVEV (reference sequence). The DNA for the CDR3 is TGTGCAGCCGGACCGGGATGGCAGCCCCAGCATTTT. Its translation: CAAGPGWQPQHF.

This clonotype was picked up many times. The chain carries TRBV6-1 and TRBJ1-1, with D unresolved. The germline gives CDR1 MNHNS, CDR2 SASEGT. Trimming took 5 bases from V and 5 from J, leaving 15 bases between them. The CDR3 spans 14 residues. The CDR3 loop is CASSPRKASTEAFF. The CDR3 nucleotides are TGTGCCAGCAGTCCCCGTAAGGCGTCAACTGAAGCTTTCTTT.

This clonotype was seen ten or more times. The chain employs TRBV20-1 and TRBJ2-3; 9 bases are a match to TRBD1. CDR3 length: 14 amino acids. The ends lost 6 bases at V and 1 base at J; junction bases unmatched: 5. Germline-derived CDR1 and CDR2 are DFQATT and SNEGSKA (reference sequence). The CDR3 nucleotides are TGCAGTGCGACCGGGACAGGGCGCACAGATACGCAGTATTTT. The encoded protein is CSATGTGRTDTQYF.

V usage is TRBV14 and J usage is TRBJ2-3; D uncertain. Germline-derived CDR1 and CDR2 are SGHDN and FVKESK. V lost 4 bases and J 2 bases, leaving 16 bases between the germline ends. This CDR3 has 16 amino acids. CDR3 residues: CASSPESSTATDTQYF. The CDR3 DNA reads as TGTGCCAGCAGCCCTGAGAGTTCTACGGCCACAGATACGCAGTATTTT.

This clonotype was counted many times. The V call is TRBV11-1, the J call TRBJ2-7; D may be TRBD2 (7 bases). Per germline, CDR1 SGHAT and CDR2 FQDESV (reference sequence). With 6 bases removed from V and 2 bases from J, the gap between germline ends came to 11 bases. CDR3 length: 13 residues. CDR3 region: CASRSGTTYEQYF. The CDR3 region has the DNA TGTGCCAGCAGGAGCGGGACAACCTACGAGCAGTACTTC.

J is TRBJ2-2 and V is TRBV7-2; the D gene is possibly TRBD2 (6 bases). The CDR3 runs to 17 residues. The V and J ends lost 5 bases and 0 bases respectively, with 16 bases between them. Per germline, CDR1 SGHTA and CDR2 FQGNSA. This chain's CDR3 is CASSPGPGRTNTGELFF. CDR3 nucleotides: TGTGCCAGCAGCCCAGGGCCGGGGAGGACGAACACCGGGGAGCTGTTTTTT.